Following are 21 T cell receptor beta chains from one sample sequenced in a study of OX40 agonist ivuxolimab in advanced cancers. TCRdb's table, derived via immunoSEQ multiplex PCR, lists solely in-frame clones and lacks some. The sample carries 40,000 to 65,000 clones, 84% recorded once. This specimen was CD4+ or CD8+ T cells sorted from blood, taken in a trial of the OX40 agonist ivuxolimab. All receptors come from an adult with an advanced solid tumor such as melanoma, head and neck, liver or kidney cancer.

The CDR3: CASSLSLGVNYGYTF. DNA for the CDR3: TGTGCCAGCAGTTTATCGCTGGGGGTTAACTATGGCTACACCTTC. V gene TRBV27 combines with J gene TRBJ1-2, with D possibly being TRBD1 (5 bases). Germline-derived CDR1 and CDR2 are MNHEY and SMNVEV (reference sequence). Trimming cost V 0 bases and J 1 base, with 9 bases left between them. The CDR3 is 15 residues long.

The chain carries TRBV21-1 and TRBJ2-7; the DNA was not used to check the table's D call, TRBD1. TRBV21-1 is a known pseudogene. This CDR3 is built from 13 residues. CDR3 protein: CASRPGTDREQYF. DNA for the CDR3: TGTGCCAGCAGGCCTGGGACAGATCGGGAGCAGTACTTC.

V usage is TRBV5-4 and J usage is TRBJ1-6; tentative D call: TRBD1 (5 bases). CDR3 length: 14 amino acids. Trimming shortened V by 3 bases and J by 5 bases, and 9 bases separated the two germline ends. Germline loops: CDR1 SGHNT, CDR2 YYREEE (reference sequence). CDR3: CASSWDPNNSPLHF. In DNA form, the CDR3 reads TGTGCCAGCAGCTGGGACCCGAATAATTCACCCCTCCACTTT. Together with reference TRBV5-4 and TRBJ1-6, the CDR3 gives the full variable domain: ETGVTQSPTHLIKTRGQQVTLRCSSQSGHNTVSWYQQALGQGPQFIFQYYREEENGRGNFPPRFSGLQFPNYSSELNVNALELDDSALYLCASSWDPNNSPLHFGNGTRLTVT.

V usage is TRBV18 and J usage is TRBJ2-1; no firm D call. CDR3 length: 14 amino acids. V was shortened by 5 bases and J by 10 bases, with 18 bases between the two germline ends. Germline V CDR1 and CDR2: KGHSH, LQKENI. The CDR3 bases are TGTGCCAGCTCATCAGCGCCCCTCCTCTGGGAGCAGTTCTTC. This gives the protein CASSSAPLLWEQFF. Complete variable domain (other parts from reference TRBV18 and TRBJ2-1): NAGVMQNPRHLVRRRGQEARLRCSPMKGHSHVYWYRQLPEEGLKFMVYLQKENIIDESGMPKERFSAEFPKEGPSILRIQQVVRGDSAAYFCASSSAPLLWEQFFGPGTRLTVL.

This chain connects TRBV5-1 to TRBJ2-1; D is perhaps TRBD1 or TRBD2 (5 bases each). CDR3 size: 13 residues. Germline V gene sequence: CDR1 SGHRS, CDR2 YFSETQ. V shed 4 bases and J shed 7 bases, with 12 bases lying between them. As DNA, the CDR3 is TGCGCCAGCAGCCCCCGGGACGGGAATGAGCAGTTCTTC. It encodes CASSPRDGNEQFF.

J is TRBJ2-1 and V is TRBV7-2; 11 bases match TRBD2. The trim removed 2 bases at V and 9 bases at J, leaving 6 bases unmatched. This CDR3 comprises 15 residues. Germline V gene data show CDR1 as SGHTA and CDR2 as FQGNSA. The CDR3 reads CASSLMTSGKVEQFF. The CDR3 DNA follows: TGTGCCAGCAGCTTAATGACTAGCGGGAAAGTTGAGCAGTTCTTC. Filled out from reference TRBV7-2 and TRBJ2-1, the complete variable domain reads GAGVSQSPSNKVTEKGKDVELRCDPISGHTALYWYRQSLGQGLEFLIYFQGNSAPDKSGLPSDRFSAERTGGSVSTLTIQRTQQEDSAVYLCASSLMTSGKVEQFFGPGTRLTVL.

The chain has TRBV27 and TRBJ1-1; 8 bases line up with TRBD1. The junction had 0 bases not matched to a gene; V was cut back by 2 bases and J by 1 base. The CDR3 is made up of 14 amino acids. CDR1 and CDR2 (germline): MNHEY, SMNVEV (reference sequence). CDR3 bases: TGTGCCAGCAGTTTACAGGGGGCGAACACTGAAGCTTTCTTT. It encodes CASSLQGANTEAFF.

The rearrangement links TRBV29-1 to TRBJ2-7; D not resolved. The V gene's germline CDR1 is SQVTM and CDR2 ANQGSEA. The CDR3 has 12 amino acids. Trimming shortened V by 2 bases and J by 5 bases, and 10 bases separated the two germline ends. The DNA for the CDR3 is TGCAGCGTTGAAAACGTAGGAAACGAGCAGTACTTC. Protein sequence: CSVENVGNEQYF.

V is TRBV5-4 and J is TRBJ1-3; perhaps TRBD1 as D (5 bases). V lost 4 bases and J lost 0, with 11 bases in between. The germline CDR1 and CDR2 sequences are SGHNT and YYREEE (reference sequence). The CDR3 loop spans 15 amino acids. The CDR3, as DNA: TGTGCCAGCAGCCTATCACAGGTCTCTGGAAACACCATATATTTT. Protein: CASSLSQVSGNTIYF.

The sample holds one count of this clone. The sample holds other DNA sequences that translate to the same CDR3. V and J are TRBV6-6 and TRBJ1-1; 10 bases are a match to TRBD1. Germline values: CDR1 MNHNY, CDR2 SVGAGI (reference sequence). The V gene end was trimmed by 7 bases and the J gene end by 1 base; junction bases not matched to a gene: 6. The CDR3 totals 15 residues. CDR3 bases: TGTGCCAGCAACCCCCGGGACAGGGGGAACACTGAAGCTTTCTTT. This encodes CASNPRDRGNTEAFF.

The V and J genes are TRBV11-3 and TRBJ2-3; no firm D call. The CDR3 is 16 residues long. Trimming stripped 3 bases from V and 1 base from J, with 14 bases between. From germline, CDR1 is SGHNT and CDR2 YENEEA. Here the CDR3 DNA reads TGTGCCAGCAGCTTCGGTGACCCCGAGGGCACAGATACGCAGTATTTT. It encodes CASSFGDPEGTDTQYF.

The J gene is TRBJ2-7, the V gene TRBV7-6; 7 nucleotides match TRBD1. The germline gives CDR1 SGHVS, CDR2 FNYEAQ. Losses at the gene ends were 1 base for V and 0 bases for J; bases not matched to a gene: 3. CDR3 length equals 15 residues. This CDR3 is CASSLGGQSSYEQYF. The CDR3 DNA follows: TGTGCCAGCAGCTTAGGGGGACAGAGCTCCTACGAGCAGTACTTC.

The J gene is TRBJ2-6, the V gene TRBV7-9, with 11 bases that match TRBD1. CDR3 size: 18 residues. Germline CDR1 and CDR2: SEHNR and FQNEAQ (reference sequence). The trim removed 5 bases at V and 4 bases at J, leaving 10 bases unmatched. The CDR3 loop is CASSPLGQGGSGANVLTF. The CDR3, as DNA: TGTGCCAGCAGCCCCTTGGGACAGGGGGGGTCCGGGGCCAACGTCCTGACTTTC.

Notes on this clone: The same CDR3 is also encoded by other DNA sequences in this sample. J is TRBJ2-2 and V is TRBV7-7; D is unresolved. The CDR3 is made up of 13 amino acids. V was cut by 1 base and J by 3 bases, with 3 bases left in between. Germline assignment: CDR1 SSHAT and CDR2 FNYEAQ (reference sequence). The DNA for the CDR3 is TGTGCCAGCAGCTTAGTGTACACCGGGGAGCTGTTTTTT. Amino acids: CASSLVYTGELFF.

V usage is TRBV18 and J usage is TRBJ2-7; D possibly corresponds to TRBD1 (6 bases). This CDR3 is built from 13 residues. Germline CDR1 reads KGHSH; CDR2 reads LQKENI. Between the trimmed V and J ends, which lost 0 bases and 6 bases, there was a span of 9 bases. The CDR3 nucleotides read TGTGCCAGCTCACCACCGGGGGCCCCCGAGCAGTACTTC. Its protein product is CASSPPGAPEQYF.

This clone occurred once. This rearrangement joins TRBV6-5 to TRBJ1-1; no clear D. The germline V gene has CDR1 MNHEY and CDR2 SVGAGI. V was trimmed by 7 bases and J by 0 bases, leaving 15 bases between them. This CDR3 has 15 amino acids. The CDR3 DNA reads as TGTGCCAGCATAGGAGGAGGGTCTATGAACACTGAAGCTTTCTTT. Translating it yields CASIGGGSMNTEAFF.

The gene calls are TRBV30 and TRBJ1-2, with 9 bases fitting TRBD1. The CDR3 loop spans 14 amino acids. Unmatched junction bases numbered 7, after V lost 4 bases and J lost 4 bases. Germline loops: CDR1 GTSNPN, CDR2 SVGIG (reference sequence). The CDR3 region has the DNA TGTGCCTGGACCCTAACAGGGGGCCTCTATGGCTACACCTTC. Translated: CAWTLTGGLYGYTF. Together with reference TRBV30 and TRBJ1-2, the CDR3 gives the full variable domain: SQTIHQWPATLVQPVGSPLSLECTVEGTSNPNLYWYRQAAGRGLQLLFYSVGIGQISSEVPQNLSASRPQDRQFILSSKKLLLSDSGFYLCAWTLTGGLYGYTFGSGTRLTVV.

The chain is built from TRBV27 and TRBJ1-2; D is unresolved. This CDR3 is 14 amino acids long. Germline V gene sequence: CDR1 MNHEY, CDR2 SMNVEV (reference sequence). V shed 8 bases and J shed 4 bases, with 17 bases lying between them. The CDR3 bases are TGTGCCAGCCGCGGGTTGGCAGGTAGCTATGGCTACACCTTC. Protein: CASRGLAGSYGYTF.

The chain employs TRBV11-1 and TRBJ1-1; perhaps TRBD1 as D (5 bases). Trimming pared 0 bases from V and 4 bases from J, leaving 9 bases between. The CDR3 runs 14 residues. The germline V gene has CDR1 SGHAT and CDR2 FQDESV (reference sequence). CDR3 in amino acids: CASSLARVGTEAFF. The CDR3 coding sequence is TGTGCCAGCAGCTTAGCCAGGGTGGGCACTGAAGCTTTCTTT.

The rearrangement joins TRBV6-5 to TRBJ1-2, with D unresolved. The CDR3 contains 16 residues. Trimming shortened V by 4 bases and J by 4 bases, and 19 bases separated the two germline ends. Per the germline V gene, CDR1 is MNHEY and CDR2 is SVGAGI. The CDR3 region has the DNA TGTGCCAGCAGTTTTCAGGCCCCACGCGAGGGCTATGGCTACACCTTC. This encodes CASSFQAPREGYGYTF.

The CDR3 region is CASSYSAQGDTEAFF. CDR3 in DNA: TGTGCCAGCAGTTACTCAGCACAGGGAGACACTGAAGCTTTCTTT. V gene TRBV6-5 combines with J gene TRBJ1-1; the D gene is possibly TRBD1 (6 bases). Per the germline V gene, CDR1 is MNHEY and CDR2 is SVGAGI. V lost 0 bases to trimming and J lost 3 bases, with 11 bases between them. The CDR3 contains 15 residues.